These T cell receptor beta chains were read from a single sample in a study of CD8 T cell repertoires and HIV-1 epitope variants. Libraries were prepared by immunoSEQ multiplex PCR; TCRdb keeps only in-frame clonotypes and omits some of them. The sample holds under 100,000 clones; almost 75% are singletons and the top ten take around a quarter. The sample comprised uncultured baseline CD8+ T cells from peripheral blood mononuclear cells (PBMCs). Receptors originate from a male donor with HIV. Each CDR3 is given with its conserved first and last residue. D genes are given only for firm matches. Size tells how often a clone was seen (once, few, many) or the class of an expanded clone, and some rows leave it out.

size | length | J | V | D | CDR3 | DNA
few | 14 | TRBJ2-5 | TRBV15 | . | CATSREAGMETQYF | TGTGCCACCAGCAGAGAGGCAGGGATGGAGACCCAGTACTTC
. | 14 | TRBJ1-4 | TRBV7-6 | . | CASSLAGSNEKLFF | TGTGCCAGCAGCTTAGCAGGGTCTAATGAAAAACTGTTTTTT
. | 14 | TRBJ2-5 | TRBV28 | TRBD1 | CASSYRTGQETQYF | TGTGCCAGCAGTTACCGGACAGGCCAAGAGACCCAGTACTTC
once | 17 | TRBJ2-3 | TRBV4-1 | TRBD2 | CASSQNPSGSRSGTQYF | TGCGCCAGCAGCCAAAACCCTAGCGGGAGCCGCTCTGGTACGCAGTATTTT
. | 16 | TRBJ2-2 | TRBV7-3 | . | CASSLFGGSFTGELFF | TGTGCCAGCAGCTTATTCGGGGGCTCCTTCACCGGGGAGCTGTTTTTT
. | 14 | TRBJ2-3 | TRBV7-3 | TRBD1 | CASSLGTGTDTQYF | TGTGCCAGCAGCTTAGGGACAGGGACAGATACGCAGTATTTT
. | 15 | TRBJ2-2 | TRBV29-1 | TRBD2 | CSVESGGGATGELFF | TGCAGCGTTGAATCCGGCGGGGGGGCGACCGGGGAGCTGTTTTTT
. | 14 | TRBJ2-5 | TRBV7-2 | . | CASSLLRFGETQYF | TGTGCCAGCAGCTTGTTACGGTTTGGGGAGACCCAGTACTTC
. | 16 | TRBJ2-7 | TRBV18 | TRBD1 | CASSPNPTRQGDEQYF | TGTGCCAGCTCACCGAACCCTACTCGACAGGGGGACGAGCAGTACTTC
. | 13 | TRBJ1-1 | TRBV10-3 | . | CAISPGLSLEAFF | TGTGCCATCAGTCCGGGACTTTCGTTGGAAGCTTTCTTT
. | 14 | TRBJ1-1 | TRBV5-4 | . | CASSLEPLNTEAFF | TGTGCCAGCAGCTTGGAGCCCCTGAACACTGAAGCTTTCTTT
. | 13 | TRBJ2-7 | TRBV29-1 | TRBD1 | CSVHYRGQGEQYF | TGCAGCGTTCATTACAGGGGCCAGGGCGAGCAGTACTTC
. | 13 | TRBJ1-6 | TRBV19 | . | CASRRKENSPLHF | TGTGCCAGTAGACGTAAGGAGAATTCACCCCTCCACTTT
. | 14 | TRBJ2-1 | TRBV6-6 | . | CASSYENPNNEQFF | TGTGCCAGCAGTTACGAAAACCCTAACAATGAGCAGTTCTTC
. | 15 | TRBJ1-5 | TRBV7-2 | TRBD1 | CASSLTGGRYQPQHF | TGTGCCAGCAGCCTGACAGGGGGCAGGTATCAGCCCCAGCATTTT
. | 14 | TRBJ2-6 | TRBV28 | . | CASSATPGANVLTF | TGTGCCAGCAGTGCCACCCCTGGGGCCAACGTCCTGACTTTC
. | 15 | TRBJ2-5 | TRBV15 | . | CATSRDTRGQETQYF | TGTGCCACCAGCAGAGATACTAGGGGGCAAGAGACCCAGTACTTC
once | 16 | TRBJ2-1 | TRBV5-4 | TRBD2 | CASSLQRGSSYNEQFF | TGTGCCAGCAGCTTACAGCGGGGGAGCTCCTACAATGAGCAGTTCTTC
. | 13 | TRBJ2-7 | TRBV13 | . | CASSSGLLGEQYF | TGTGCCAGCAGCTCGGGACTTCTTGGGGAGCAGTACTTC
. | 16 | TRBJ2-3 | TRBV7-3 | . | CASSLTGGQYTDTQYF | TGTGCCAGCAGCTTAACGGGTGGGCAGTACACAGATACGCAGTATTTT
. | 14 | TRBJ2-2 | TRBV29-1 | . | CSVQGRVPPGELFF | TGCAGCGTTCAGGGGCGCGTACCGCCCGGGGAGCTGTTTTTT
. | 16 | TRBJ1-1 | TRBV5-1 | . | CASSLVRDGANTEAFF | TGCGCCAGCAGCTTGGTCAGGGATGGGGCGAACACTGAAGCTTTCTTT
. | 14 | TRBJ1-2 | TRBV7-2 | . | CASSLRGHLDGYTF | TGTGCCAGCAGCTTAAGGGGACATTTAGATGGCTACACCTTC
. | 14 | TRBJ1-5 | TRBV28 | . | CASSLQGRNQPQHF | TGTGCCAGCAGTTTACAGGGGAGAAATCAGCCCCAGCATTTT